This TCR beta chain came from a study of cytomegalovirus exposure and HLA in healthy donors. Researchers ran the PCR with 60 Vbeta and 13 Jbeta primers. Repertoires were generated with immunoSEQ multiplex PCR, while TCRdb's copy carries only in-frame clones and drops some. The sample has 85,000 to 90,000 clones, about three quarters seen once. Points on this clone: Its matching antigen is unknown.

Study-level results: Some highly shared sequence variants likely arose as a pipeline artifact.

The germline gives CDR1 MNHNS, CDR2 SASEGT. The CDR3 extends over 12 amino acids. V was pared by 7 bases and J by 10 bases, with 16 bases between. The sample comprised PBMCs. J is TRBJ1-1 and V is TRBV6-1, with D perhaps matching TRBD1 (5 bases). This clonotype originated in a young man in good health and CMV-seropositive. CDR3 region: CASTREAGGAFF. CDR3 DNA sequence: TGTGCCAGCACTCGGGAGGCCGGGGGAGCTTTCTTT.